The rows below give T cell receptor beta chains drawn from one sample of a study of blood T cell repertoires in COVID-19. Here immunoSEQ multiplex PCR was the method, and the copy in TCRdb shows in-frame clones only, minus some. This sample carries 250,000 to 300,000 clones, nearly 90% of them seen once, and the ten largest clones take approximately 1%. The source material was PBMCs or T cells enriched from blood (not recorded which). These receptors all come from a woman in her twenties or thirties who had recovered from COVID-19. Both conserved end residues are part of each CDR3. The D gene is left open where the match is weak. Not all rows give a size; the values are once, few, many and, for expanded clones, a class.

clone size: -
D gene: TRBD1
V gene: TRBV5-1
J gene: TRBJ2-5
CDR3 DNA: TGCGCCAGCAGCCCTAACCCGGGACAGGGGCAAGAGACCCAGTACTTC
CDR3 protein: CASSPNPGQGQETQYF

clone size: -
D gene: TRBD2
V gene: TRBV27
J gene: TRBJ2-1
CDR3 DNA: TGTGCCAGCAGTTTTTTTGGCGGGGGCAATGAGCAGTTCTTC
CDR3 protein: CASSFFGGGNEQFF

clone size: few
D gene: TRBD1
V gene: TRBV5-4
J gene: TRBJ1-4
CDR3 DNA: TGTGCCAGCAGCGCTAACAGGGGAGGAGATGAAAAACTGTTTTTT
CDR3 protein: CASSANRGGDEKLFF

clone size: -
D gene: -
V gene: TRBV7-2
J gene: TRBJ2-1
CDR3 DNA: TGTGCCAGCAGCCTTGGGACTTCTCGGTACTACAATGAGCAGTTCTTC
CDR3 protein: CASSLGTSRYYNEQFF

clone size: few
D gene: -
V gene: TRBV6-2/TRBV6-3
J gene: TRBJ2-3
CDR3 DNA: TGTGCCAGCAGTTCCATCAACACGTATACGCAGTATTTT
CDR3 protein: CASSSINTYTQYF

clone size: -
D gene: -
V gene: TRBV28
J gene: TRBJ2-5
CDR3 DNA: TGTGCCAGCAGTCCTTACCTCGGGATACAAGAGACCCAGTACTTC
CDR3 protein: CASSPYLGIQETQYF

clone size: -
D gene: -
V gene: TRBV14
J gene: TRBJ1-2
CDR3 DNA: TGTGCCAGCAGCCAAGTTCAGGGACTCTATGGCTACACCTTC
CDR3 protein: CASSQVQGLYGYTF

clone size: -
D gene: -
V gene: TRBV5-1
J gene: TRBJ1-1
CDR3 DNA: TGCGCCAGCGGCGGGACGAAACCGAACACTGAAGCTTTCTTT
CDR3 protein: CASGGTKPNTEAFF

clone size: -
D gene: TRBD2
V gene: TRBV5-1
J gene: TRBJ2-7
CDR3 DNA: TGCGCCAGCAGCTGGGGGACTAGCGGCGAGCAGTACTTC
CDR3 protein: CASSWGTSGEQYF

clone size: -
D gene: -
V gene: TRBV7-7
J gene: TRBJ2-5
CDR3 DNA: TGTGCTAGCAGCTCCGGGGGGCTAGCCCCAGAGACCCAGTACTTC
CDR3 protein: CASSSGGLAPETQYF

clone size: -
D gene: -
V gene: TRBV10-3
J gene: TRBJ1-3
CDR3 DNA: TGTGCCATCAGGGCAGGGGTAACTGGAAACACCATATATTTT
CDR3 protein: CAIRAGVTGNTIYF

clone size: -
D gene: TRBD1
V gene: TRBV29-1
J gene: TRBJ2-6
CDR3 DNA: TGCAGCGTTGAAGGACAGGGGGCTGGGGCCAACGTCCTGACTTTC
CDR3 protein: CSVEGQGAGANVLTF

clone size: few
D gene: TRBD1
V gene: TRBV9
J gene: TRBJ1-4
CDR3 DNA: TGTGCCAGCAGCGTAGCCGGTCGACAGGGAAATGAAAAACTGTTTTTT
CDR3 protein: CASSVAGRQGNEKLFF

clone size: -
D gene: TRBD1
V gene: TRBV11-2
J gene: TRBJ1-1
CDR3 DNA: TGTGCCAGCAGCTCACGACAGGGGTTTGGGACTGAAGCTTTCTTT
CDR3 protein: CASSSRQGFGTEAFF

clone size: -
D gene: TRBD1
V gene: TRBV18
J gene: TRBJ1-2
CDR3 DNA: TGTGCCAGCTCACCAAAAGGGGGCGCGGGCTACACCTTC
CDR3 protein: CASSPKGGAGYTF

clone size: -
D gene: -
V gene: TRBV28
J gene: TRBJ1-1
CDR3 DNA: TGTGCCAGCAGTTTTTTCCGGGGGGGGCTCACTGAAGCTTTCTTT
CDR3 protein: CASSFFRGGLTEAFF

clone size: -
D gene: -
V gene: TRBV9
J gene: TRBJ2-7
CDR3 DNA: TGTGCCAGCAGCGCCCCCTCGGGAGCTACCTCCTACGAGCAGTACTTC
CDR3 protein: CASSAPSGATSYEQYF

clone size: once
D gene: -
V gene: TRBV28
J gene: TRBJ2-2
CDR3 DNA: TGTGCCAGCAGTTTCGGGACATTAGGCGGGGAGCTGTTTTTT
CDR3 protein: CASSFGTLGGELFF

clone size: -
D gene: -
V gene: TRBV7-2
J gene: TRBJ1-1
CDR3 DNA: TGTGCCAGCAGCTTATTCGGGAGTGGGAACACTGAAGCTTTCTTT
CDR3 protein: CASSLFGSGNTEAFF

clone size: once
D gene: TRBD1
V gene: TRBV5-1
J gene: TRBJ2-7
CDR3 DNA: TGCGCCAGCGGAGAGTCCGGGCAGGGGGCGTGGGAGCAGTACTTC
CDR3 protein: CASGESGQGAWEQYF

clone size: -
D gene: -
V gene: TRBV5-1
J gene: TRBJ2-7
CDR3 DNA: TGCGCCAGCACAGCCGGGGGCGAGCAGTACTTC
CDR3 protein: CASTAGGEQYF

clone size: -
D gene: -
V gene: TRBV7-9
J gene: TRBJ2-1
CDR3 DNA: TGTGCCAGCAGCTTATTCGGGATTTACAATGAGCAGTTCTTC
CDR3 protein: CASSLFGIYNEQFF

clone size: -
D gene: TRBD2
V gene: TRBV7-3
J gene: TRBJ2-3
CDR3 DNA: TGTGCCAGCAGCTTATCCGGACGGACTAGCCGGGATACGCAGTATTTT
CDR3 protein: CASSLSGRTSRDTQYF

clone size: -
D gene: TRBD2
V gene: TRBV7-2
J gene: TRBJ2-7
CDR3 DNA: TGTGCCAGCAGTCGGGGGGGCGGGGACGAGCAGTACTTC
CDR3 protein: CASSRGGGDEQYF

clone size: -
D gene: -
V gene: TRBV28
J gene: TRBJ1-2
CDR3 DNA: TGTGCCAGCAGTTTAGACCAGGGGTACTATGGCTACACCTTC
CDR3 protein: CASSLDQGYYGYTF

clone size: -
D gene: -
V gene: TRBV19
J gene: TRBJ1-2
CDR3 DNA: TGTGCCAGTAGTATGACAGGACCGTTCTATGGCTACACCTTC
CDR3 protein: CASSMTGPFYGYTF

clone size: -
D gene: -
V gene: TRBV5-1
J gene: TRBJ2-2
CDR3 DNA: TGCGCCAGCAGCTTTAGCACCGGGGAGCTGTTTTTT
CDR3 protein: CASSFSTGELFF

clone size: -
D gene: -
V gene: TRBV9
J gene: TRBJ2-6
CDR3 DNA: TGTGCCAGCAGCACCCGGGGTAGCTCTGGGGCCAACGTCCTGACTTTC
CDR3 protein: CASSTRGSSGANVLTF

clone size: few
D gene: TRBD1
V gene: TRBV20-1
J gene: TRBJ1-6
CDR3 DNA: TGCAGTGCCAAACAGGGGGTAACCCTCCACTTT
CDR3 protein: CSAKQGVTLHF

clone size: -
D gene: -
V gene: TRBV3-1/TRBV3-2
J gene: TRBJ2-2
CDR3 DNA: TGTGCCAGCAGCTACGGGAGTGAGACCGGGGAGCTGTTTTTT
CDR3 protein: CASSYGSETGELFF

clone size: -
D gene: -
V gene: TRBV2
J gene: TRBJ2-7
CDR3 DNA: TGTGCCAGCAGTGAAGAGGGGGAACAGCTATCCTACGAGCAGTACTTC
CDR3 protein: CASSEEGEQLSYEQYF

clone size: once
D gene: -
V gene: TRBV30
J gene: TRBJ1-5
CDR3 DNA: TGTGCCTGGAGCGATTTAGCCGATCAGCCCCAGCATTTT
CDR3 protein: CAWSDLADQPQHF

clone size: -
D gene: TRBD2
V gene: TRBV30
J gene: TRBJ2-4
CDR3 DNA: TGTGCCTGGAGTTATGCGGGAGATGCCAAAAACATTCAGTACTTC
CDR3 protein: CAWSYAGDAKNIQYF

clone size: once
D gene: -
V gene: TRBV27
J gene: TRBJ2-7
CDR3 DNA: TGTGCCAGCAGTTTATTGAATGGGCGCGAGCAGTACTTC
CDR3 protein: CASSLLNGREQYF

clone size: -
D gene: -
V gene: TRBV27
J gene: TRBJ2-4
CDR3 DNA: TGTGCCAGCAGTCCCCTAACCAGGGTGTTGGGAGCCAAAAACATTCAGTACTTC
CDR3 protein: CASSPLTRVLGAKNIQYF

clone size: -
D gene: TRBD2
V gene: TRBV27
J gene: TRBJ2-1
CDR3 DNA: TGTGCCAGCAGTTTAAGGGCGGGGGATGAGCAGTTCTTC
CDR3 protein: CASSLRAGDEQFF

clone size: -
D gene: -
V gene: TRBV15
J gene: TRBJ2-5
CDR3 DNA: TGTGCCACCAGCAGAGATGACTTGGGGGCCTCGGGTTGGGAGACCCAGTACTTC
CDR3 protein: CATSRDDLGASGWETQYF

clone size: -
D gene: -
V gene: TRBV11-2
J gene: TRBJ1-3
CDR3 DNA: TGTGCCAGCAGCTTAGATCCGAGCGGGGGAAACACCATATATTTT
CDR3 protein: CASSLDPSGGNTIYF

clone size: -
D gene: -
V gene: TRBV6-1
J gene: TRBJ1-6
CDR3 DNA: TGTGCCAGCAGTGAAGTTCCAGGGAACTCACCCCTCCACTTT
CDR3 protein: CASSEVPGNSPLHF

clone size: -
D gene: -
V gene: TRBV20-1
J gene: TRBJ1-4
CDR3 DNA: TGCAGTGCTCCCAGGTCTGGGAAACTGTTTTTT
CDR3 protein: CSAPRSGKLFF

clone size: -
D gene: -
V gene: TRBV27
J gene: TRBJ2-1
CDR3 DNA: TGTGCCAGCACCCTTAGTTCTCTCAACAATGAGCAGTTCTTC
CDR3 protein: CASTLSSLNNEQFF

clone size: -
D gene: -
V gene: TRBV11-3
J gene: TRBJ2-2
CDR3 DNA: TGTGCCAGCAGCTTAGTTCGGGGCACCGGGGAGCTGTTTTTT
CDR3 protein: CASSLVRGTGELFF

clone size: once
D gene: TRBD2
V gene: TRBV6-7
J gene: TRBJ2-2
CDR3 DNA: TGTGCCAGCCAAGAAATTTCCCCCCTTAGCGGGGGGGAAGACACCGGGGAGCTGTTTTTT
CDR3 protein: CASQEISPLSGGEDTGELFF

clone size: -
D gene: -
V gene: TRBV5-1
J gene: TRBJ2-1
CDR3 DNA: TGCGCCAGCAGCTTTCTAGCCTATAACAATGAGCAGTTCTTC
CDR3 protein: CASSFLAYNNEQFF

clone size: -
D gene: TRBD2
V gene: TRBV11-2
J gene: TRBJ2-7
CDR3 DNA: TGTGCCAGCAGCTTAGGACTAGCGGGAGGGAGCAAGCAGTACTTC
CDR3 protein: CASSLGLAGGSKQYF

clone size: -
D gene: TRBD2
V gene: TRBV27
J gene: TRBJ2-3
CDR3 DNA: TGTGCCAGCGGACTAGTATACGAAGATACGCAGTATTTT
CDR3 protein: CASGLVYEDTQYF

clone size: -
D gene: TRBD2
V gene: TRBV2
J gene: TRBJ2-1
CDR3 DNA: TGTGCCAGCAGTGATTTAGCGGGAGATAGCAATGAGCAGTTCTTC
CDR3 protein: CASSDLAGDSNEQFF

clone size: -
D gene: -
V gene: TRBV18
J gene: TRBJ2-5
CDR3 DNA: TGTGCCAGCTCACCCAGGGCAGGGGCGCTTAATTCCCAAGAGACCCAGTACTTC
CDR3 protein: CASSPRAGALNSQETQYF

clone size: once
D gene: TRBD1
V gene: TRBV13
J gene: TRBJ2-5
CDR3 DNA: TGTGCCAGCAGTCAACCCAGGGGGGAGACCCAGTACTTC
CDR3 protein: CASSQPRGETQYF

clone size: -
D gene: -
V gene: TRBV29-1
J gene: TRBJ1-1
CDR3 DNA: TGCAGCGTTGAAGATAGGACAGAGACGGAGAGCGGTTTTAACACTGAAGCTTTCTTT
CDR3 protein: CSVEDRTETESGFNTEAFF

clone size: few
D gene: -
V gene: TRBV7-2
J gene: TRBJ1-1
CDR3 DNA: TGTGCCAGCAGCCCACGTCATGGAGGTAAAACTGAAGCTTTCTTT
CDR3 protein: CASSPRHGGKTEAFF

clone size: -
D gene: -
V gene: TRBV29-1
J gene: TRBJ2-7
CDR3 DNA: TGCAGCGTTGGGACAATCTCAGGGTACGAGCAGTACTTC
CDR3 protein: CSVGTISGYEQYF

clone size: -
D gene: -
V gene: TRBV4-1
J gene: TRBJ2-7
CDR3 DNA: TGCGCCAGCAGCCAAGAAGCCCCCCAGGGATTCTACGAGCAGTACTTC
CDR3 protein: CASSQEAPQGFYEQYF

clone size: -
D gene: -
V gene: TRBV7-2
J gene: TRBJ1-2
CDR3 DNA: TGTGCCAGCAGCCTTTTAGCTGGCTACACCTTC
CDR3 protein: CASSLLAGYTF

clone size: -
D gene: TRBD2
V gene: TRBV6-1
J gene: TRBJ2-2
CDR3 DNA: TGTGCCAGCAGTGAAGAGGTGGGAGGGCCGATTGTTCACACCGGGGAGCTGTTTTTT
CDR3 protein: CASSEEVGGPIVHTGELFF

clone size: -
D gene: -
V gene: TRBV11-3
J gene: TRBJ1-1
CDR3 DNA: TGTGCCAGCAGCTTAGGCGGGCAGAGGAACACTGAAGCTTTCTTT
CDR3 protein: CASSLGGQRNTEAFF

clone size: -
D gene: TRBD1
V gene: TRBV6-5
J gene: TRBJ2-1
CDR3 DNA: TGTGCCAGCCGCAAGTCCGGGACAGACAATGAGCAGTTCTTC
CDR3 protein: CASRKSGTDNEQFF

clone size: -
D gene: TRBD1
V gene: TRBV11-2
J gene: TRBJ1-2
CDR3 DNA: TGTGCCAGCAGCTTAATCCAAACAGGGGGCTATGGCTACACCTTC
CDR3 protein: CASSLIQTGGYGYTF

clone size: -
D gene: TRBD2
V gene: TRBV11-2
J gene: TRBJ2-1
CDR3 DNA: TGTGCCAGCAGCAACCTAGCGGGAGATCTGTATGAGCAGTTCTTC
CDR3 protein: CASSNLAGDLYEQFF